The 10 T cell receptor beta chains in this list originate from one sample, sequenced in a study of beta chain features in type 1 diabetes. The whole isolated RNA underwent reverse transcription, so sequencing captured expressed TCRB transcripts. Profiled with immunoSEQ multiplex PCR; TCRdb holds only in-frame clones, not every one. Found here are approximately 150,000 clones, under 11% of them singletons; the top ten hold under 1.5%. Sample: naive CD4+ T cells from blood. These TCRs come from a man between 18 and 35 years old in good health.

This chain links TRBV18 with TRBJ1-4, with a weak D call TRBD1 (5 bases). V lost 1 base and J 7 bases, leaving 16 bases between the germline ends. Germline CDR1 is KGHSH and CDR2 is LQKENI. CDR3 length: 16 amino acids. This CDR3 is CASSPLTDPVGEKLFF. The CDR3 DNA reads TGTGCCAGCTCACCACTGACAGACCCCGTCGGTGAAAAACTGTTTTTT. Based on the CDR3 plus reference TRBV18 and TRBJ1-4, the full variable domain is NAGVMQNPRHLVRRRGQEARLRCSPMKGHSHVYWYRQLPEEGLKFMVYLQKENIIDESGMPKERFSAEFPKEGPSILRIQQVVRGDSAAYFCASSPLTDPVGEKLFFGSGTQLSVL.

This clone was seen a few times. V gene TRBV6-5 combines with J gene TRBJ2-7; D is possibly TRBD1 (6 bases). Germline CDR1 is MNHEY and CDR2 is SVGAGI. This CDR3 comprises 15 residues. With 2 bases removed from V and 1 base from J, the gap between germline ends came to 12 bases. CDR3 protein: CASSYDRDTSYEQYF. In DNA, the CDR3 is TGTGCCAGCAGTTACGACCGGGACACTTCCTACGAGCAGTACTTC.

CDR3 sequence: CASSNGQGTDTQYF. CDR3 nucleotide sequence: TGTGCCAGCAGCAACGGACAGGGAACAGATACGCAGTATTTT. The chain employs TRBV7-3 and TRBJ2-3; 8 nucleotides align to TRBD1. CDR3 length equals 14 residues. V lost 5 bases and J lost 3; bases outside the gene matches: 4. Germline V gives CDR1 SGHTA, CDR2 FQGTGA.

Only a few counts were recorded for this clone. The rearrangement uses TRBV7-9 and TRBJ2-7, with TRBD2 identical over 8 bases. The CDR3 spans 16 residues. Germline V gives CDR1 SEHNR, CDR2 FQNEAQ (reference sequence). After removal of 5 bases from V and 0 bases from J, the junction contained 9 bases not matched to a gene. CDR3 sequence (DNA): TGTGCCAGCAGCCCTGTCGATAGCGGGGTCTCCTACGAGCAGTACTTC. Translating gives CASSPVDSGVSYEQYF.

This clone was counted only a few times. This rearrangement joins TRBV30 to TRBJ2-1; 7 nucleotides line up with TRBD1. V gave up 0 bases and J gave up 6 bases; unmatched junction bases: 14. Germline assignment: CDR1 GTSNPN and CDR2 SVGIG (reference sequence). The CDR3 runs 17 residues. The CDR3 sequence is CAWSVLARGGHFNEQFF. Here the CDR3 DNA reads TGTGCCTGGAGTGTACTTGCCCGAGGGGGCCATTTCAATGAGCAGTTCTTC.

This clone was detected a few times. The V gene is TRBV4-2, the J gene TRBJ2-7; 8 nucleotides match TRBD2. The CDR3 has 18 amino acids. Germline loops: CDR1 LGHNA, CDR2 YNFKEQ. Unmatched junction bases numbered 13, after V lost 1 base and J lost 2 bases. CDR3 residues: CASSQVGGRGGTTYEQYF. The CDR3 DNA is TGTGCCAGCAGCCAAGTTGGGGGGCGCGGGGGGACAACCTACGAGCAGTACTTC.

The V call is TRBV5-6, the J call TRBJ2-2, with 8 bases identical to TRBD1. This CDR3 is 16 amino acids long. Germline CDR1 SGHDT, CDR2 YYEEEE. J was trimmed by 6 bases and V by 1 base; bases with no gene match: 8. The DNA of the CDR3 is TGTGCCAGCAGCTTGCCAGGGGGCTCGGTGGCCGGGGAGCTGTTTTTT. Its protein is CASSLPGGSVAGELFF. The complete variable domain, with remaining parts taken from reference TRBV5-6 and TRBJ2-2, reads DAGVTQSPTHLIKTRGQQVTLRCSPKSGHDTVSWYQQALGQGPQFIFQYYEEEERQRGNFPDRFSGHQFPNYSSELNVNALLLGDSALYLCASSLPGGSVAGELFFGEGSRLTVL.

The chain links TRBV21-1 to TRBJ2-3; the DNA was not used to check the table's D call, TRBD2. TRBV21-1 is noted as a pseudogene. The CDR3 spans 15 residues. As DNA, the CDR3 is TGTGCCAGCGCGGCAGCGGGGGGGAGGAGAGATACGCAGTATTTT. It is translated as CASAAAGGRRDTQYF.

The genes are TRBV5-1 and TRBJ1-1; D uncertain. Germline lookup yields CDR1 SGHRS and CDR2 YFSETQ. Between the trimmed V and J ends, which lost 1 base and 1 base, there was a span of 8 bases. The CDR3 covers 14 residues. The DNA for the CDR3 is TGCGCCAGCAGCTTGTCATCAGGGAACACTGAAGCTTTCTTT. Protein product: CASSLSSGNTEAFF.

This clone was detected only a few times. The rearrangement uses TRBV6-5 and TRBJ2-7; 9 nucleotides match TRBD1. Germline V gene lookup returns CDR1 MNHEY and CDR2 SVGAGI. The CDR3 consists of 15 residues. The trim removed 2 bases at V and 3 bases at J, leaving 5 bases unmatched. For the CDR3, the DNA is TGTGCCAGCAGTTACCATGGGACAGGGCTCTACGAGCAGTACTTC. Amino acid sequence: CASSYHGTGLYEQYF.